The 20 T cell receptor beta chains below come from one sample, sequenced in a study. TCRdb recomputed calls from the RT-PCR reads with MiXCR, one row per CDR3 protein. Among 550,000 to 750,000 distinct CDR3 sequences listed, 12% to 15% were seen once. Sequencing was performed on memory CD4+ T cells from blood. The receptors stem from a female donor in good health, serving as a healthy control.

Only a few counts were recorded for this clonotype. This rearrangement joins TRBV20-1 to TRBJ2-7, with 8 bases that match TRBD2. Germline CDR1 reads DFQATT; CDR2 reads SNEGSKA (reference sequence). This CDR3 has 12 amino acids. V lost 5 bases, J lost 11 bases, and 11 bases stayed unmatched. CDR3 DNA sequence: TGCAGTGCTCCTCGAAGCGAGCGGGAGAAGTACTTC. This codes for CSAPRSEREKYF.

This clonotype was seen many times. The chain uses TRBV20-1 and TRBJ2-3, with TRBD2 identical over 8 bases. The CDR3 extends over 14 amino acids. The V gene's germline CDR1 is DFQATT and CDR2 SNEGSKA (reference sequence). V lost 2 bases to trimming and J lost 6 bases; unmatched junction nucleotides: 7. The CDR3 DNA is TGCAGTGCTAGAAACAGCGGGGGTTCGGATACGCAGTATTTT. This sequence encodes CSARNSGGSDTQYF.

This chain links TRBV20-1 with TRBJ2-5; D unclear. The CDR3 is made up of 13 amino acids. The germline V and J ends were trimmed by 5 bases and 5 bases, with 15 bases remaining between them. Germline CDR1 and CDR2: DFQATT and SNEGSKA (reference sequence). The CDR3 protein is CSAPDPNGETQYF. CDR3 nucleotides: TGCAGTGCTCCGGACCCTAACGGGGAGACCCAGTACTTC.

This clonotype was seen a handful of times. V gene TRBV11-1 combines with J gene TRBJ2-7; TRBD1 matches 12 bases. Trimming took 2 bases from V and 9 from J; bases not matched to a gene: 5. This CDR3 spans 14 amino acids. Germline V gene lookup returns CDR1 SGHAT and CDR2 FQDESV (reference sequence). CDR3 nucleotides: TGTGCCAGCAGCTTACCAGGGACAGGGGGCGTGCAGTACTTC. Encoded protein: CASSLPGTGGVQYF.

This clonotype was detected only once. The rearrangement joins TRBV4-2 to TRBJ2-1; 7 nucleotides match TRBD2. This CDR3 is 16 amino acids long. The germline gives CDR1 LGHNA, CDR2 YNFKEQ. V dropped 3 bases and J dropped 2; count of bases not matched to a gene: 7. This CDR3 reads CASSHSLAATYNEQFF. For the CDR3, the DNA is TGTGCCAGCAGCCACTCGCTAGCGGCCACCTACAATGAGCAGTTCTTC.

The V and J genes are TRBV7-2 and TRBJ2-7; D is possibly TRBD2 (5 bases). The CDR3 consists of 14 residues. CDR1 is SGHTA and CDR2 is FQGNSA in the germline V gene. V was clipped by 1 base and J by 9 bases, with 16 bases between them. The CDR3 DNA reads TGTGCCAGCAGCTTAGACTCGGGATTAAACCCGCAGTACTTC. This translates into CASSLDSGLNPQYF.

This clonotype has more than one count but fewer than ten. This chain uses TRBV20-1 with TRBJ2-1; a possible D gene is TRBD2 (6 bases). V lost 0 bases and J lost 5, with 11 bases in between. The CDR3 length is 14 residues. In germline, CDR1 is DFQATT, CDR2 SNEGSKA (reference sequence). The CDR3 region has the DNA TGCAGTGCTAGAGATCCCCGGACTAACAATGAGCAGTTCTTC. Its translation: CSARDPRTNNEQFF.

The sample holds many counts of this clonotype. This chain links TRBV5-1 with TRBJ1-5; D is unresolved. The CDR3 extends over 15 amino acids. The V end lost 0 bases, the J end lost 0 bases, and 7 bases lay between the germline ends. Germline CDR1 SGHRS, CDR2 YFSETQ. CDR3 loop: CASSLDGASNQPQHF. DNA of the CDR3: TGCGCCAGCAGCTTGGATGGAGCTAGCAATCAGCCCCAGCATTTT.

The rearrangement uses TRBV7-6 and TRBJ2-6, with TRBD1 as a possible D gene (6 bases). V lost 2 bases and J 3 bases, leaving 14 bases between the germline ends. CDR3 length: 17 residues. Germline V gene lookup returns CDR1 SGHVS and CDR2 FNYEAQ. The CDR3 loop reads CASSLTGQALGANVLTF. Written as DNA, the CDR3 is TGTGCCAGCAGCTTAACAGGGCAGGCCCTTGGGGCCAACGTCCTGACTTTC.

This clonotype was counted only a few times. The chain carries TRBV6-4 and TRBJ2-3, with TRBD1 identical over 7 bases. The germline V gene encodes CDR1 MRHNA and CDR2 SNTAGT. The ends lost 4 bases at V and 1 base at J; junction bases unmatched: 5. The CDR3 spans 15 residues. The CDR3 here is CASSVSGTGTDTQYF. The DNA for the CDR3 is TGTGCCAGCAGTGTATCCGGGACAGGCACAGATACGCAGTATTTT.

This clonotype appeared a few times. The chain links TRBV6-1 to TRBJ2-7; 7 bases match TRBD2. The CDR3 has 14 amino acids. The junction had 5 bases not matched to a gene; V was cut back by 3 bases and J by 3 bases. Germline CDR1 reads MNHNS; CDR2 reads SASEGT. For the CDR3, the DNA is TGTGCCAGCAGTGATGGCGGGAGAGGCTACGAGCAGTACTTC. Translating gives CASSDGGRGYEQYF.

The V call is TRBV28, the J call TRBJ1-2; 7 nucleotides agree with TRBD1. The CDR3 has 13 amino acids. Germline values: CDR1 MDHEN, CDR2 SYDVKM. Trimming at V came to 6 bases and at J to 3 bases, leaving 4 bases not matched to a gene. The CDR3 sequence: CASRPGQYYGYTF. In nucleotides, the CDR3 is TGTGCCAGCAGACCGGGACAGTACTATGGCTACACCTTC.

This clonotype has a handful of counts. CDR3 nucleotide sequence: TGCAGTGCTAGAGACACAACCTCTGGAAACACCATATATTTT. Protein: CSARDTTSGNTIYF. The chain uses TRBV20-1 and TRBJ1-3; D unclear. The CDR3 is 14 amino acids. CDR1 DFQATT and CDR2 SNEGSKA come from the germline V gene (reference sequence). V was pared by 0 bases and J by 0 bases, with 6 bases between.

This clonotype has a count of ten or more. This chain links TRBV20-1 with TRBJ2-1, with TRBD2 matching 16 bases. Unmatched junction bases numbered 12, after V lost 5 bases and J lost 8 bases. Germline V gives CDR1 DFQATT, CDR2 SNEGSKA (reference sequence). The CDR3 is 17 amino acids. The DNA of the CDR3 is TGCAGTGCTCCCACCAACCCGGGACTAGCGGGAGGGGATGAGCAGTTCTTC. Protein sequence: CSAPTNPGLAGGDEQFF.

This clonotype was counted many times. The chain employs TRBV6-2 or TRBV6-3 and TRBJ2-1, with D hard to call. Germline assignment: CDR1 MNHEY and CDR2 SVGEGT. This CDR3 region has 15 residues. V dropped 3 bases and J dropped 2 bases, with 11 bases sitting between them. CDR3 amino acids: CASSYLVSPYNEQFF. In nucleotides, the CDR3 is TGTGCCAGCAGTTATCTGGTGTCTCCCTACAATGAGCAGTTCTTC.

The chain recombines TRBV20-1 with TRBJ2-1, with D perhaps being TRBD1 or TRBD2 (7 bases each). V lost 1 base, J lost 8 bases, and 21 bases lay in between. This CDR3 comprises 16 residues. Germline assignment: CDR1 DFQATT and CDR2 SNEGSKA (reference sequence). In DNA, the CDR3 is TGCAGTGCTAGAGCTAACCAGGGGGGGTATTGGGATGAGCAGTTCTTC. Its translation: CSARANQGGYWDEQFF.

This clonotype came up a few times. The junction does not match germline at one end; this may be a read error. The V gene is TRBV2, the J gene TRBJ2-5; weak D call: TRBD2 (6 bases). Germline V gene sequence: CDR1 SNHLY, CDR2 FYNNEI. The CDR3 is 16 amino acids. The chain's CDR3 is CASREGDLGGGETQYF. CDR3 bases: TGTGCCAGCAGAGAAGGGGACTTAGGAGGAGGAGAGACCCAGTACTTC.

This sequence joins TRBV11-1 and TRBJ2-7, with 12 bases that match TRBD1. Trimming took 5 bases from V and 4 from J; bases not matched to a gene: 6. The germline gives CDR1 SGHAT, CDR2 FQDESV (reference sequence). CDR3 size: 15 residues. CDR3 amino acids: CASSPGTGGRYEQYF. DNA of the CDR3: TGTGCCAGCAGCCCCGGGACAGGGGGCAGATACGAGCAGTACTTC.

The V and J genes are TRBV12-3 or TRBV12-4 and TRBJ2-5, with D possibly being TRBD1 (7 bases). With 6 bases removed from V and 2 bases from J, the gap between germline ends came to 16 bases. The CDR3 extends over 15 amino acids. CDR3 loop: CASSPRGEAQETQYF. The CDR3 DNA is TGTGCCAGCAGCCCCAGGGGGGAGGCACAAGAGACCCAGTACTTC.

This chain links TRBV28 with TRBJ2-3, with 10 bases lining up with TRBD1. The ends lost 6 bases at V and 2 bases at J; junction bases unmatched: 5. The CDR3 length is 15 residues. Germline-derived CDR1 and CDR2 are MDHEN and SYDVKM. CDR3 amino acids: CASSFGTGATDTQYF. CDR3 DNA sequence: TGTGCCAGCAGCTTCGGGACAGGGGCCACAGATACGCAGTATTTT. The full variable domain, completed using reference TRBV28 and TRBJ2-3, is DVKVTQSSRYLVKRTGEKVFLECVQDMDHENMFWYRQDPGLGLRLIYFSYDVKMKEKGDIPEGYSVSREKKERFSLILESASTNQTSMYLCASSFGTGATDTQYFGPGTRLTVL.